The entry that follows covers one T cell receptor (beta chain) sequence. The antigen is not known. This sample was included in a study of identical twins. Study findings and constraints: When twins shared out-of-frame alpha sequences, those sequences had excess low generation probability. Insertions were reduced in abundant cord blood beta clonotypes but not in memory repertoires.

With template switching, a universal primer site was added, and the cDNA carried unique molecular identifiers. One entry per CDR3 protein results from TCRdb running MiXCR on the 5' RACE reads. The sample consists of about 190,000 distinct CDR3 sequences, about 15% of them appearing once. Trimming took off 3 bases at V and 1 base at J, with 15 bases between the two ends. The CDR3 is 16 residues long. The same data also went into a second study, on T cells expressing NK-cell markers. As that study records: The dominant NKG2C+ clonotypes represented about 1.0-7.5% of CD8+ T cells in five to seven donors.

This chain connects TRBV12-3 or TRBV12-4 to TRBJ1-1; no clear D. Material for sequencing was CD8+ T cells sorted from blood. This receptor was taken from a woman between 18 and 29 years old in good health. The CDR3 region is CASSLVLNGENTEAFF. CDR3 nucleotide sequence: TGTGCCAGCAGTTTGGTCCTAAACGGGGAGAACACTGAAGCTTTCTTT.